The subject of this entry is one T cell receptor beta chain. A junction end diverges from the germline sequence, so it may reflect a read error. Seattle-derived patients entered the study during active infection and were followed longitudinally. In the original workflow: The assay estimated nucleated cells by amplifying reference gene primers. Assay: immunoSEQ multiplex PCR; the TCRdb copy retains only in-frame clones and omits some. Clonal size and the V and J genes are those of that table, whereas D and trimming came from the DNA. This sample has some 300,000 clones, with 85% to 90% found just once. This specimen comes from a study of blood T cell repertoires in COVID-19. For the study at large: Samples came from the United States, Italy and Spain, spanning acute and convalescent COVID-19. The analysed material was cDNA or gDNA that came from T cells, B-cell-depleted T cells, or PBMCs.

The CDR3 has 15 residues. Per germline, CDR1 PRHDT and CDR2 FYEKMQ (reference sequence). What was sequenced was peripheral blood. The source of this sequence is a woman between 45 and 60 years old with COVID-19, enrolled during active disease. The chain recombines TRBV13 with TRBJ2-3; 8 bases match TRBD1. The CDR3 is CASSEDRDLSRGRFF. In DNA, the CDR3 is TGTGCCAGCAGCGAGGACAGGGACCTTTCCAGGGGTCGTTTTTTT.